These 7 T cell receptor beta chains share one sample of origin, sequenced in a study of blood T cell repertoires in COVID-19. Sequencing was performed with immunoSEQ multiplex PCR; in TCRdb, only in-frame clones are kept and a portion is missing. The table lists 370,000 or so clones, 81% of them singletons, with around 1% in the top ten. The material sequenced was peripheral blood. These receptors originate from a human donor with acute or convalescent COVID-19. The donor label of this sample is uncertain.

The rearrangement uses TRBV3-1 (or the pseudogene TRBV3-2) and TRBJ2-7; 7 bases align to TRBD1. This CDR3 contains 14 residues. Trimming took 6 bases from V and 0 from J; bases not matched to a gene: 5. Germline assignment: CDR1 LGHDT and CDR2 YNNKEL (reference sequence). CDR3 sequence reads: CASRMTGNSYEQYF. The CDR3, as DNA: TGTGCCAGCAGGATGACAGGGAACTCCTACGAGCAGTACTTC.

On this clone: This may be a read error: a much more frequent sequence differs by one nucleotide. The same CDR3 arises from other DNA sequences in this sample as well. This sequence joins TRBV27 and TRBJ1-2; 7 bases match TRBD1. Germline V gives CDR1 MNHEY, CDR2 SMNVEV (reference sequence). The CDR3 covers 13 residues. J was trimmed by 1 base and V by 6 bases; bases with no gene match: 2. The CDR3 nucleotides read TGTGCCAGCAGGCGACAGGGTAACTATGGCTACACCTTC. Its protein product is CASRRQGNYGYTF.

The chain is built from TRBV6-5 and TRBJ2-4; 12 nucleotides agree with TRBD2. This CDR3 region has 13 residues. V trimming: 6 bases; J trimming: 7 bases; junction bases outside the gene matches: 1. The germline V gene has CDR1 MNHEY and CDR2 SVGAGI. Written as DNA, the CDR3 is TGTGCCAGCAGGGGGACTAGCGGGAACATTCAGTACTTC. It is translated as CASRGTSGNIQYF.

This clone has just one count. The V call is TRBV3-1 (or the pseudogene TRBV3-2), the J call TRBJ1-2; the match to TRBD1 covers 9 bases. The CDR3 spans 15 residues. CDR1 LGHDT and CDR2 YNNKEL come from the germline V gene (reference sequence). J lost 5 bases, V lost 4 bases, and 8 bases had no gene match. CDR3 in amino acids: CASSPGQGGSYGYTF. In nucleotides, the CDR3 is TGTGCCAGCAGCCCGGGACAGGGAGGGTCGTATGGCTACACCTTC.

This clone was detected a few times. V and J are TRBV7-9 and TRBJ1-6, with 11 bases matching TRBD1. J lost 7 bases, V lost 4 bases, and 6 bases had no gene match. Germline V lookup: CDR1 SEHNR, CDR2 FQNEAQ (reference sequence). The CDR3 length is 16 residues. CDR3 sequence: CASSSGQGGTNSPLHF. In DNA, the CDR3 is TGTGCCAGCAGCTCGGGACAGGGGGGGACAAATTCACCCCTCCACTTT.

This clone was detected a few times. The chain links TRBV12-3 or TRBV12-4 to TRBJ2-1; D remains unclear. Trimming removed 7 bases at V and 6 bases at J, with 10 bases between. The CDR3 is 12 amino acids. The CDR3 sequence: CASTPTGNEQFF. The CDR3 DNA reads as TGTGCCAGCACCCCAACTGGCAATGAGCAGTTCTTC.

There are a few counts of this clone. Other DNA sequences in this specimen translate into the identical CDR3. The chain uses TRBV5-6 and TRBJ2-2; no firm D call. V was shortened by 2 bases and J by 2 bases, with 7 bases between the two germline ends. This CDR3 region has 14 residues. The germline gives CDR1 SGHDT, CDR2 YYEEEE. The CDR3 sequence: CASSLTVNTGELFF. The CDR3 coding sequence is TGTGCCAGCAGCTTAACGGTAAACACCGGGGAGCTGTTTTTT.